The 26 T cell receptor beta chains listed next were all sequenced from one sample in a study of blood T cell repertoires in COVID-19. Assay: immunoSEQ multiplex PCR; the TCRdb copy retains only in-frame clones and omits some. The repertoire consists of tens of thousands of clones, with 70% to 85% occurring once and the leading ten covering roughly 8.2%. Input material: peripheral blood. Source of these receptors: a human donor in a cohort sampled during active COVID-19.

This clone has a handful of counts. The chain recombines TRBV18 with TRBJ2-7, with D possibly TRBD1 on 6 matching bases. Trimming left V 3 bases short and J 0 bases short, with 15 bases between. Germline CDR1 KGHSH, CDR2 LQKENI. The length of the CDR3 is 16 residues. The CDR3 loop reads CASSPPGQFYSYEQYF. DNA of the CDR3: TGTGCCAGCTCACCCCCCGGACAGTTTTACTCCTACGAGCAGTACTTC.

This clone was counted between two and nine times. The DNA of the CDR3 is TGTGCCAGCAGCGTAGAGGTGGGGGCTACCTACGAGCAGTACTTC. It is translated as CASSVEVGATYEQYF. This chain connects TRBV9 to TRBJ2-7, with a possible D match to TRBD1 (6 bases). Germline V gene sequence: CDR1 SGDLS, CDR2 YYNGEE. The CDR3 has 15 residues. The V end lost 0 bases, the J end lost 2 bases, and 12 bases lay between the germline ends.

The chain carries TRBV3-1 (or the pseudogene TRBV3-2) and TRBJ1-6; 7 nucleotides align to TRBD1. Germline V lookup: CDR1 LGHDT, CDR2 YNNKEL (reference sequence). With 0 bases clipped from V and 5 bases from J, the junction kept 1 base outside the gene matches. The CDR3 length is 15 residues. The CDR3 loop reads CASSQEGQNNSPLHF. CDR3 nucleotide sequence: TGTGCCAGCAGCCAAGAGGGACAGAATAATTCACCCCTCCACTTT.

The chain combines TRBV29-1 with TRBJ2-3, with TRBD2 identical over 8 bases. This CDR3 spans 14 amino acids. V shed 6 bases, J shed 5 bases, and the junction held 10 bases outside the gene matches. CDR1 SQVTM and CDR2 ANQGSEA come from the germline V gene. The CDR3 is CSVREAGVVDTQYF. The CDR3 region has the DNA TGCAGCGTCCGGGAAGCGGGAGTCGTAGATACGCAGTATTTT.

The CDR3 reads CAISGRGNTEAFF. The CDR3 DNA sequence: TGTGCCATCAGTGGTCGGGGGAACACTGAAGCTTTCTTT. The rearrangement uses TRBV10-3 and TRBJ1-1; D gene uncertain. The germline V gene encodes CDR1 ENHRY and CDR2 SYGVKD. Between the trimmed V and J ends, which lost 4 bases and 1 base, there was a span of 7 bases. CDR3 length: 13 residues.

Only one count was recorded for this clone. The genes are TRBV6-2 or TRBV6-3 and TRBJ2-5, with D tentatively TRBD2 (6 bases). The germline gives CDR1 MNHEY, CDR2 SVGEGT. Trimming stripped 6 bases from V and 3 bases from J, with 20 bases between. CDR3 length: 16 residues. The CDR3: CASSRTPGLSKETQYF. CDR3 DNA: TGTGCCAGCAGCAGAACCCCCGGACTATCCAAAGAGACCCAGTACTTC.

This CDR3 reads CASSSLVGGGAYNEQFF. The CDR3 DNA follows: TGTGCCAGCAGCTCCCTAGTGGGCGGGGGGGCCTACAATGAGCAGTTCTTC. The chain joins TRBV11-3 to TRBJ2-1; 9 positions match TRBD2. J gave up 2 bases and V 4 bases, and 9 bases lay outside the gene matches. The CDR3 runs 17 residues. CDR1 and CDR2 (germline): SGHNT, YENEEA.

The rearrangement joins TRBV19 to TRBJ2-3; 11 bases are a match to TRBD2. V dropped 3 bases and J dropped 2; count of bases not matched to a gene: 10. The CDR3 contains 18 residues. CDR1 and CDR2 (germline): LNHDA, SQIVND (reference sequence). The CDR3 protein is CASSIGKTSGSYTDTQYF. Here the CDR3 DNA reads TGTGCCAGTAGTATCGGGAAAACTAGCGGGAGCTACACAGATACGCAGTATTTT.

Only a few counts were recorded for this clone. This chain uses TRBV7-2 with TRBJ2-1, with 10 bases that match TRBD2. Germline CDR1 reads SGHTA; CDR2 reads FQGNSA. J was trimmed by 7 bases and V by 1 base; bases with no gene match: 10. CDR3 length: 17 amino acids. The CDR3, as DNA: TGTGCCAGCAGCTTAGGGCCTTCTAGCGGGAGTAGGAATGAGCAGTTCTTC. Amino acids: CASSLGPSSGSRNEQFF.

The chain couples TRBV18 to TRBJ2-5; 8 bases match TRBD2. The CDR3 is made up of 15 amino acids. Per the germline V gene, CDR1 is KGHSH and CDR2 is LQKENI. The V segment lost 0 bases and the J segment 6 bases; nucleotides outside the gene matches: 6. The CDR3 loop is CASSPPGLVAKTQYF. CDR3 nucleotides: TGTGCCAGCTCACCACCGGGACTAGTGGCTAAGACCCAGTACTTC.

The gene calls are TRBV5-6 and TRBJ1-3; D uncertain. Germline loops: CDR1 SGHDT, CDR2 YYEEEE. CDR3 size: 16 residues. V was trimmed by 0 bases and J by 4 bases, leaving 14 bases between them. The CDR3 sequence is CASSLGNTAAGNTIYF. As DNA, the CDR3 is TGTGCCAGCAGCTTGGGTAATACAGCAGCCGGAAACACCATATATTTT.

The genes are TRBV7-9 and TRBJ2-2, with D maybe TRBD2 (7 bases). CDR3 length: 17 residues. Trimming stripped 5 bases from V and 4 bases from J, with 20 bases between. CDR1 is SEHNR, CDR2 FQNEAQ, per germline (reference sequence). CDR3: CASSNRRGAGATGELFF. CDR3 DNA: TGTGCCAGCAGCAATCGCCGGGGGGCGGGAGCCACCGGGGAGCTGTTTTTT.

The genes are TRBV21-1 and TRBJ2-7; the DNA was not compared with TRBD2, the D call given in the table. TRBV21-1 is a pseudogene locus. The CDR3 is 16 residues long. The CDR3 DNA sequence: TGTGCCAGCAGCAAAGATTATAGGGTCGGGGCCTACGAGCAGTACTTC. This translates into CASSKDYRVGAYEQYF.

The CDR3 spells CASSSNLAATYEQYF. Here the CDR3 DNA reads TGTGCCAGCAGTTCTAACTTAGCGGCAACCTACGAGCAGTACTTC. This sequence joins TRBV6-5 and TRBJ2-7; weak D call: TRBD2 (6 bases). The CDR3 extends over 15 amino acids. Trimming shortened V by 4 bases and J by 2 bases, and 15 bases separated the two germline ends. Germline CDR1 reads MNHEY; CDR2 reads SVGAGI.

This chain joins TRBV4-3 and TRBJ2-3, with 10 bases that match TRBD1. The J segment lost 2 bases and the V segment lost 1 base, leaving 3 bases of the junction unmatched. Germline assignment: CDR1 LGHNA and CDR2 YSLEER. This CDR3 is 16 amino acids long. The CDR3 here is CASSQGGQGFTDTQYF. In DNA form, the CDR3 reads TGCGCCAGCAGCCAAGGGGGACAGGGGTTCACAGATACGCAGTATTTT.

This clone has a handful of counts. The CDR3 here is CARWGARYQMNTEAFF. The CDR3 DNA sequence: TGTGCCAGATGGGGCGCCCGATATCAGATGAACACTGAAGCTTTCTTT. This sequence joins TRBV3-1 (or the pseudogene TRBV3-2) and TRBJ1-1; maybe TRBD1 (5 bases). The CDR3 length is 16 residues. Germline V lookup: CDR1 LGHDT, CDR2 YNNKEL (reference sequence). Trimming stripped 9 bases from V and 0 bases from J, with 20 bases between.

This clone was detected only a few times. The rearrangement joins TRBV10-1 to TRBJ1-1; TRBD1 agrees at 7 bases. CDR1 is WNHNN, CDR2 SYGVQD, per germline (reference sequence). J gave up 3 bases and V 7 bases, and 5 bases lay outside the gene matches. This CDR3 is 13 amino acids long. The CDR3 region has the DNA TGCGCCAGCAACGACAGGGATCACACTGAAGCTTTCTTT. It is translated as CASNDRDHTEAFF.

V usage is TRBV29-1 and J usage is TRBJ1-4; TRBD1 aligns across 10 bases. Trimming removed 5 bases from V and 8 bases from J; junction bases left unmatched: 5. This CDR3 has 13 residues. Germline lookup yields CDR1 SQVTM and CDR2 ANQGSEA. The CDR3 loop is CSVLTGGKEKLFF. The DNA for the CDR3 is TGCAGCGTTTTGACAGGGGGCAAGGAAAAACTGTTTTTT.

V gene TRBV19 combines with J gene TRBJ2-7, with 8 bases identical to TRBD1. The CDR3 extends over 15 amino acids. J lost 3 bases, V lost 3 bases, and 7 bases had no gene match. CDR1 is LNHDA and CDR2 is SQIVND in the germline V gene (reference sequence). The CDR3: CASSIFGQGSYEQYF. The CDR3 DNA reads TGTGCCAGTAGTATCTTCGGACAGGGCAGCTACGAGCAGTACTTC.

This sequence joins TRBV28 and TRBJ2-3; possibly TRBD1 for D (6 bases). Trimming removed 9 bases at V and 0 bases at J, with 19 bases between. Germline lookup yields CDR1 MDHEN and CDR2 SYDVKM. The CDR3 extends over 16 amino acids. The DNA of the CDR3 is TGTGCCAGTTACTGGAAACAGGGATTTAGCACAGATACGCAGTATTTT. It codes for CASYWKQGFSTDTQYF.

The genes are TRBV9 and TRBJ2-5; D is unclear. Trimming cost V 4 bases and J 5 bases, with 12 bases left between them. This CDR3 contains 13 residues. Germline CDR1 is SGDLS and CDR2 is YYNGEE. CDR3 sequence: CASSLTYSETQYF. Here the CDR3 DNA reads TGTGCCAGCAGCCTCACTTACTCGGAGACCCAGTACTTC.

This chain joins TRBV18 and TRBJ2-5; a weak D match, TRBD1 (6 bases). Germline lookup yields CDR1 KGHSH and CDR2 LQKENI. V lost 3 bases and J 0 bases, leaving 11 bases between the germline ends. This CDR3 has 15 amino acids. The CDR3 bases are TGTGCCAGCTCACCGACCACAGGGTACCAAGAGACCCAGTACTTC. As protein: CASSPTTGYQETQYF.

The chain is built from TRBV24-1 and TRBJ2-7, with D tentatively TRBD1 (5 bases). Germline CDR1 reads KGHDR; CDR2 reads SFDVKD. Between the trimmed V and J ends, which lost 9 bases and 2 bases, there was a span of 7 bases. The CDR3 covers 11 residues. This chain's CDR3 is CATRQPYEQYF. The DNA for the CDR3 is TGTGCCACCCGACAGCCCTACGAGCAGTACTTC.

The chain combines TRBV6-5 with TRBJ1-1; the D gene is possibly TRBD1 (6 bases). The germline V and J ends were trimmed by 7 bases and 4 bases, with 13 bases remaining between them. CDR3 length: 13 residues. The V gene's germline CDR1 is MNHEY and CDR2 SVGAGI. The CDR3 protein is CASTAWGLTEAFF. As DNA, the CDR3 is TGTGCCAGCACCGCTTGGGGGCTCACTGAAGCTTTCTTT.

The rearrangement uses TRBV11-2 and TRBJ2-5; 7 positions agree with TRBD2. Germline assignment: CDR1 SGHAT and CDR2 FQNNGV. The CDR3 totals 16 residues. V was pared by 4 bases and J by 0 bases, with 8 bases of the junction left unmatched. The CDR3 is CASSSVGGGYQETQYF. For the CDR3, the DNA is TGTGCCAGCAGCTCGGTGGGGGGAGGGTACCAAGAGACCCAGTACTTC.

This clone was detected only a few times. V and J are TRBV5-8 and TRBJ1-5, with D possibly TRBD1 on 5 matching bases. The CDR3 has 16 residues. V lost 3 bases to trimming and J lost 0 bases, with 13 bases between them. Germline CDR1 reads SGHTS; CDR2 reads YDEGEE. The chain's CDR3 is CASSSYQGYSNQPQHF. DNA of the CDR3: TGTGCCAGCAGCTCGTACCAGGGTTATAGCAATCAGCCCCAGCATTTT.